Presented here are 18 T cell receptor beta chains from one specimen sequenced in a study of blood T cell repertoires in COVID-19. The protocol was immunoSEQ multiplex PCR, while the TCRdb copy is restricted to in-frame clones and leaves out a portion. This table holds fewer than 250,000 clones, over 80% found once. Specimen: peripheral blood. These receptor sequences come from a woman aged 60-75 years with COVID-19, enrolled during active disease.

This clone was seen a few times. The chain is built from TRBV7-9 and TRBJ2-1; 7 nucleotides line up with TRBD2. Germline CDR1 reads SEHNR; CDR2 reads FQNEAQ (reference sequence). The V segment lost 4 bases and the J segment 0 bases; nucleotides outside the gene matches: 3. The CDR3 contains 15 residues. The CDR3 loop is CASSSSSGSYNEQFF. In DNA, the CDR3 is TGTGCCAGCAGCTCTTCTAGCGGCTCCTACAATGAGCAGTTCTTC.

The rearrangement links TRBV27 to TRBJ2-3; D ambiguous. This CDR3 spans 11 amino acids. Per the germline V gene, CDR1 is MNHEY and CDR2 is SMNVEV (reference sequence). The V gene lost 6 bases and the J gene lost 2 bases, with 3 bases spanning the gap. Here the CDR3 reads CASRHTDTQYF. The CDR3 nucleotides read TGTGCCAGCAGACACACAGATACGCAGTATTTT.

The CDR3 here is CASSFRGQNTEAFF. CDR3 DNA sequence: TGTGCCAGCAGTTTCAGGGGCCAGAACACTGAAGCTTTCTTT. V usage is TRBV27 and J usage is TRBJ1-1; weak D call: TRBD1 (6 bases). The CDR3 covers 14 residues. The V end lost 3 bases, the J end lost 1 base, and 9 bases lay between the germline ends. Germline loops: CDR1 MNHEY, CDR2 SMNVEV (reference sequence).

This chain connects TRBV19 to TRBJ1-1; 7 positions match TRBD1. V lost 5 bases, J lost 1 base, and 1 base stayed unmatched. The germline gives CDR1 LNHDA, CDR2 SQIVND (reference sequence). The CDR3 sequence is 13 residues long. CDR3 DNA sequence: TGTGCCAGTAGTCCAGGGGGGAACACTGAAGCTTTCTTT. Its translation is CASSPGGNTEAFF. The complete variable domain, with remaining parts taken from reference TRBV19 and TRBJ1-1, reads DGGITQSPKYLFRKEGQNVTLSCEQNLNHDAMYWYRQDPGQGLRLIYYSQIVNDFQKGDIAEGYSVSREKKESFPLTVTSAQKNPTAFYLCASSPGGNTEAFFGQGTRLTVV.

The genes are TRBV7-9 and TRBJ1-2, with a weak D call TRBD1 (6 bases). V was pared by 3 bases and J by 0 bases, with 8 bases between. The CDR3 totals 14 residues. Germline lookup yields CDR1 SEHNR and CDR2 FQNEAQ (reference sequence). The DNA of the CDR3 is TGTGCCAGCAGCTTTGAGGGGGCTAACTATGGCTACACCTTC. Its protein product is CASSFEGANYGYTF. The full variable domain, in which reference TRBV7-9 and TRBJ1-2 provide the parts outside the CDR3, is DTGVSQNPRHKITKRGQNVTFRCDPISEHNRLYWYRQTLGQGPEFLTYFQNEAQLEKSRLLSDRFSAERPKGSFSTLEIQRTEQGDSAMYLCASSFEGANYGYTFGSGTRLTVV.

V is TRBV5-1 and J is TRBJ2-1; 12 bases map to TRBD1. CDR1 and CDR2 from the germline V gene are SGHRS and YFSETQ. V was pared by 3 bases and J by 7 bases, with 8 bases of the junction left unmatched. This CDR3 spans 16 amino acids. CDR3 sequence: CASSSSGTGGGNEQFF. As DNA, the CDR3 is TGCGCCAGCAGCTCCTCCGGGACAGGGGGCGGAAATGAGCAGTTCTTC.

This rearrangement joins TRBV6-1 to TRBJ2-1, with 9 bases identical to TRBD2. The CDR3 sequence is 16 residues long. Trimming at V came to 4 bases and at J to 8 bases, leaving 12 bases not matched to a gene. The V gene's germline CDR1 is MNHNS and CDR2 SASEGT. CDR3 loop: CASSAKAGGQGDEQFF. Here the CDR3 DNA reads TGTGCCAGCAGTGCTAAAGCGGGGGGCCAGGGAGATGAGCAGTTCTTC.

The rearrangement links TRBV7-2 to TRBJ1-5; D gene unclear. Trimming shortened V by 5 bases and J by 4 bases, and 15 bases separated the two germline ends. Germline-derived CDR1 and CDR2 are SGHTA and FQGNSA. The CDR3 is made up of 15 amino acids. The CDR3 nucleotides are TGTGCCAGCAGCGGCATCGGGAGCCGAAATCAGCCCCAGCATTTT. Its translation: CASSGIGSRNQPQHF.

The chain links TRBV19 to TRBJ1-2, with unresolved D. The V end was cut by 5 bases, the J end by 3 bases, with 10 bases between. Germline assignment: CDR1 LNHDA and CDR2 SQIVND (reference sequence). The length of the CDR3 is 13 residues. Written as DNA, the CDR3 is TGTGCCAGTAGTCGCAACCGGGACTATGGCTACACCTTC. Its protein product is CASSRNRDYGYTF.

This clone was picked up one time. The V call is TRBV28, the J call TRBJ1-2; D gene uncertain. The CDR3 runs 13 residues. Germline V gene sequence: CDR1 MDHEN, CDR2 SYDVKM. Trimming took off 3 bases at V and 8 bases at J, with 13 bases between the two ends. The CDR3 DNA follows: TGTGCCAGCAGTTTGGCCCCCCCGGGAGGCTACACCTTC. It codes for CASSLAPPGGYTF.

The V gene is TRBV2, the J gene TRBJ2-1; the match to TRBD1 covers 7 bases. Trimming removed 4 bases from V and 4 bases from J; junction bases left unmatched: 10. CDR1 is SNHLY and CDR2 is FYNNEI in the germline V gene. This CDR3 has 16 amino acids. The CDR3 sequence is CASSGMGRGFYNEQFF. CDR3 in DNA: TGTGCCAGCAGTGGAATGGGCAGGGGGTTTTACAATGAGCAGTTCTTC.

The chain carries TRBV24-1 and TRBJ1-2; D is perhaps TRBD1 (5 bases). Trimming pared 5 bases from V and 3 bases from J, leaving 12 bases between. CDR1 is KGHDR, CDR2 SFDVKD, per germline. The CDR3 is 14 residues long. The CDR3: CATSGRASDYGYTF. The CDR3 bases are TGTGCCACCAGTGGCAGGGCGAGTGACTATGGCTACACCTTC.

This clone has only one observation. The chain uses TRBV6-5 and TRBJ2-7, with a weak D call TRBD2 (6 bases). The germline V and J ends were trimmed by 8 bases and 5 bases, with 16 bases remaining between them. The CDR3 length is 13 residues. Germline values: CDR1 MNHEY, CDR2 SVGAGI. The CDR3 spells CASRDSLIHEQYF. The CDR3 region has the DNA TGTGCCAGCCGGGACTCACTCATCCACGAGCAGTACTTC.

The J gene is TRBJ1-2, the V gene TRBV29-1, with 8 bases fitting TRBD1. This CDR3 region has 12 residues. Per the germline V gene, CDR1 is SQVTM and CDR2 is ANQGSEA. Unmatched junction bases numbered 9, after V lost 7 bases and J lost 8 bases. CDR3 region: CSDRDRGTGYTF. Here the CDR3 DNA reads TGCAGCGACCGTGACAGGGGTACGGGCTACACCTTC.

This CDR3 is CASSPLAGANYGYTF. In DNA form, the CDR3 reads TGTGCCAGCTCACCACTGGCAGGGGCGAACTATGGCTACACCTTC. The rearrangement joins TRBV18 to TRBJ1-2; the D gene is possibly TRBD1 (6 bases). Germline V lookup: CDR1 KGHSH, CDR2 LQKENI. CDR3 length: 15 amino acids. The V and J ends lost 1 base and 2 bases respectively, with 11 bases between them.

This chain joins TRBV19 and TRBJ2-2; 7 positions agree with TRBD2. J gave up 4 bases and V 3 bases, and 8 bases lay outside the gene matches. The CDR3 covers 16 residues. Per the germline V gene, CDR1 is LNHDA and CDR2 is SQIVND (reference sequence). CDR3 DNA sequence: TGTGCCAGTAGTATCCGAGCGGGACTGCCCACCGGGGAGCTGTTTTTT. This encodes CASSIRAGLPTGELFF.

The rearrangement joins TRBV28 to TRBJ1-1; D unclear. V was shortened by 5 bases and J by 0 bases, with 7 bases between the two germline ends. The CDR3 length is 13 residues. Germline CDR1 MDHEN, CDR2 SYDVKM. The CDR3, as DNA: TGTGCCAGCAGTCATTCCATGAACACTGAAGCTTTCTTT. Translating gives CASSHSMNTEAFF. Supplemented by reference TRBV28 and TRBJ1-1, the full variable domain reads DVKVTQSSRYLVKRTGEKVFLECVQDMDHENMFWYRQDPGLGLRLIYFSYDVKMKEKGDIPEGYSVSREKKERFSLILESASTNQTSMYLCASSHSMNTEAFFGQGTRLTVV.

V and J are TRBV5-4 and TRBJ2-5; 9 bases line up with TRBD2. The CDR3 contains 16 residues. Germline V CDR1 and CDR2: SGHNT, YYREEE (reference sequence). V shed 0 bases and J 1 base; nucleotides not matched to a gene: 4. The CDR3 DNA reads as TGTGCCAGCAGCTTGGGAGCGGGGGGTGCCCAAGAGACCCAGTACTTC. Translating it yields CASSLGAGGAQETQYF.